This entry features one TCR beta chain sequence. The data were taken from a study of blood T cell repertoires in COVID-19. The assay was immunoSEQ multiplex PCR, and TCRdb's table has in-frame clones only and misses some. Of fewer than 650,000 clones listed, roughly 91% are singletons. The germline CDR1 and CDR2 sequences are SGHNT and YYREEE (reference sequence). Trimming removed 4 bases from V and 3 bases from J, with 8 bases in between. This CDR3 has 12 amino acids. The chain recombines TRBV5-4 with TRBJ2-7; tentatively, D is TRBD1 (6 bases). Sequenced input: peripheral blood. This receptor was obtained from a woman aged 45-65 years with COVID-19, enrolled during active disease. CDR3 amino acids: CASSRDIYEQYF. CDR3 sequence (DNA): TGTGCCAGCAGCCGGGACATCTACGAGCAGTACTTC.